The 28 T cell receptor beta chains below were found in one sample sequenced in a study of shared clonotypes between healthy human individuals. Generated by immunoSEQ multiplex PCR, the TCRdb table keeps only in-frame clones and is missing some. The sample comprises under 2,000,000 clones, roughly 95% of which are singletons, and more than 0.95% rests with the top ten. Terminally differentiated effector memory CD45RA+ cells were left out of the naive CD8 fraction, which was CD45RO-negative and positively selected for CCR7. The sequenced sample consisted of naive CD8+ T cells sorted from blood. These receptor sequences come from a man between 18 and 29 years old in good health.

CDR3 protein: CAISESLAGFQETQYF. Written as DNA, the CDR3 is TGTGCCATCAGTGAGTCGCTGGCAGGGTTTCAAGAGACCCAGTACTTC. J is TRBJ2-5 and V is TRBV10-3; possibly TRBD1 for D (5 bases). Germline-derived CDR1 and CDR2 are ENHRY and SYGVKD. Trimming took off 0 bases at V and 2 bases at J, with 13 bases between the two ends. The CDR3 is 16 residues long.

V is TRBV10-3 and J is TRBJ2-2; 8 positions agree with TRBD2. The germline CDR1 and CDR2 sequences are ENHRY and SYGVKD. J was trimmed by 3 bases and V by 5 bases; bases with no gene match: 2. The CDR3 is made up of 14 amino acids. The CDR3 loop reads CAISPAGDTGELFF. The CDR3 coding sequence is TGTGCCATCAGTCCAGCGGGAGACACCGGGGAGCTGTTTTTT.

The chain uses TRBV12-2 and TRBJ2-7; the D call TRBD2 from the table was never checked on the DNA. TRBV12-2 represents a pseudogene. The CDR3 length is 14 residues. The CDR3: CASRLAGGYYEQYF. The DNA of the CDR3 is TGTGCAAGTCGCTTAGCGGGAGGTTATTACGAGCAGTACTTC.

On this clone itself: The same CDR3 is also encoded by other DNA sequences in this sample. This rearrangement joins TRBV7-8 to TRBJ2-7, with unresolved D. CDR1 and CDR2 from the germline V gene are SGHVS and FQNEAQ. Trimming removed 2 bases at V and 0 bases at J, with 5 bases between. The CDR3 is 13 amino acids. CDR3 sequence reads: CASSLSGSYEQYF. The DNA of the CDR3 is TGTGCCAGCAGCTTATCAGGCTCCTACGAGCAGTACTTC.

The rearrangement links TRBV7-9 to TRBJ2-2; unclear D gene. The CDR3 covers 13 residues. V lost 6 bases and J 4 bases, leaving 9 bases between the germline ends. Germline V gives CDR1 SEHNR, CDR2 FQNEAQ (reference sequence). The CDR3, as DNA: TGTGCCAGCAGGAGCCTCTTCACCGGGGAGCTGTTTTTT. This codes for CASRSLFTGELFF.

This chain links TRBV2 with TRBJ1-6; maybe TRBD1 (5 bases). The CDR3 spans 15 residues. Per the germline V gene, CDR1 is SNHLY and CDR2 is FYNNEI. V was shortened by 11 bases and J by 8 bases, with 22 bases between the two germline ends. CDR3 loop: CAGTEGPDIDSPLHF. DNA of the CDR3: TGTGCCGGAACAGAGGGACCGGATATTGATTCACCCCTCCACTTT.

The chain uses TRBV4-1 and TRBJ2-2; a weak D match, TRBD1 (6 bases). CDR3 length: 14 amino acids. Per germline, CDR1 MGHRA and CDR2 YSYEKL. Deletions cut 2 bases from V and 6 bases from J, with 10 bases between. CDR3 coding DNA: TGCGCCAGCAGCCAACCCGGGACATCCGGGGAGCTGTTTTTT. This encodes CASSQPGTSGELFF.

This clone was seen a single time. The V and J genes are TRBV4-1 and TRBJ2-5; the D gene is possibly TRBD1 (5 bases). CDR3 length: 14 residues. Germline CDR1 reads MGHRA; CDR2 reads YSYEKL. Trimming shortened V by 5 bases and J by 2 bases, and 12 bases separated the two germline ends. Written as DNA, the CDR3 is TGCGCCAGCAGCTCCCGGACACAACAAGAGACCCAGTACTTC. Its translation is CASSSRTQQETQYF.

The rearrangement joins TRBV27 to TRBJ1-2; TRBD1 agrees at 10 bases. V dropped 6 bases and J dropped 8; count of bases not matched to a gene: 9. This CDR3 has 14 amino acids. The germline CDR1 and CDR2 sequences are MNHEY and SMNVEV (reference sequence). This CDR3 reads CASREGQGFLGYTF. In nucleotides, the CDR3 is TGTGCCAGCAGGGAGGGACAGGGGTTTTTGGGCTACACCTTC.

This rearrangement joins TRBV4-1 to TRBJ1-2; 9 bases line up with TRBD1. The CDR3 is 15 residues long. CDR1 is MGHRA, CDR2 YSYEKL, per germline. V lost 4 bases, J lost 3 bases, and 6 bases stayed unmatched. Here the CDR3 reads CASSPRDRDYYGYTF. The CDR3 coding sequence is TGCGCCAGCAGCCCCCGGGACAGGGACTACTATGGCTACACCTTC.

This chain joins TRBV27 and TRBJ2-7, with D possibly matching TRBD2 (5 bases). The CDR3 runs to 12 residues. Germline V gene data show CDR1 as MNHEY and CDR2 as SMNVEV (reference sequence). V shed 8 bases and J shed 3 bases, with 11 bases lying between them. CDR3 residues: CASGLGVYEQYF. DNA of the CDR3: TGTGCCAGCGGCCTCGGGGTCTACGAGCAGTACTTC.

Note on this clone: The identical CDR3 is also encoded by other nucleotide sequences in the sample. This chain connects TRBV28 to TRBJ1-1, with a tentative D call TRBD1 (6 bases). Trimming took off 4 bases at V and 1 base at J, with 7 bases between the two ends. Germline CDR1 is MDHEN and CDR2 is SYDVKM. The CDR3 length is 13 residues. CDR3 amino acids: CASSWTANTEAFF. The DNA of the CDR3 is TGTGCCAGCAGTTGGACAGCGAACACTGAAGCTTTCTTT.

The chain carries TRBV23-1 and TRBJ1-1; 7 bases are shared with TRBD1. TRBV23-1 belongs to the ORF category, with a function that is uncertain. There are 15 residues in the CDR3. With 8 bases clipped from V and 1 base from J, the junction kept 10 bases outside the gene matches. CDR3 amino acids: CASVIQGKENTEAFF. CDR3 DNA sequence: TGCGCCAGCGTAATACAGGGGAAAGAGAACACTGAAGCTTTCTTT.

The chain joins TRBV7-9 to TRBJ2-7; 9 nucleotides align to TRBD1. V shed 5 bases and J 5 bases; nucleotides not matched to a gene: 19. This CDR3 comprises 18 residues. CDR1 is SEHNR and CDR2 is FQNEAQ in the germline V gene (reference sequence). CDR3 sequence (DNA): TGTGCCAGCAGCCCTCCGGTAATATGGGGACAGGGTGACAACGAGCAGTACTTC. The encoded protein is CASSPPVIWGQGDNEQYF.

This chain joins TRBV4-2 and TRBJ2-7; 7 nucleotides align to TRBD1. From germline, CDR1 is LGHNA and CDR2 YNFKEQ. This CDR3 contains 16 residues. With V trimmed by 1 base and J by 3 bases, 9 bases remained unmatched. This CDR3 is CASSQGTLQGSYEQYF. The CDR3 DNA sequence: TGTGCCAGCAGCCAAGGAACTTTACAGGGGAGCTACGAGCAGTACTTC.

V is TRBV15 and J is TRBJ1-1; a weak D match, TRBD1 (5 bases). Trimming shortened V by 3 bases and J by 6 bases, and 11 bases separated the two germline ends. Germline CDR1 is LNHNV and CDR2 is YYDKDF (reference sequence). This CDR3 comprises 13 residues. CDR3 residues: CATSRPQGPEAFF. Written as DNA, the CDR3 is TGTGCCACCAGCAGGCCCCAGGGACCTGAAGCTTTCTTT. The entire variable domain, with the rest obtained from reference TRBV15 and TRBJ1-1, is as follows: DAMVIQNPRYQVTQFGKPVTLSCSQTLNHNVMYWYQQKSSQAPKLLFHYYDKDFNNEADTPDNFQSRRPNTSFCFLDIRSPGLGDTAMYLCATSRPQGPEAFFGQGTRLTVV.

The CDR3 spells CASSSEDRVGRETQYF. Here the CDR3 DNA reads TGTGCCAGCAGTTCGGAGGACAGGGTGGGTCGGGAGACCCAGTACTTC. V and J are TRBV28 and TRBJ2-5, with 8 positions matching TRBD1. Germline lookup yields CDR1 MDHEN and CDR2 SYDVKM. The ends lost 4 bases at V and 5 bases at J; junction bases unmatched: 12. CDR3 size: 16 residues.

The rearrangement links TRBV7-3 to TRBJ2-1; D is unclear. Germline V lookup: CDR1 SGHTA, CDR2 FQGTGA. V lost 0 bases and J lost 11, with 11 bases in between. The CDR3 has 13 residues. As DNA, the CDR3 is TGTGCCAGCAGCTTAACGGGTGGCGAGCAGCAGTTCTTC. It yields the protein CASSLTGGEQQFF.

As for this clone: This same CDR3 is encoded by further DNA sequences in the sample. The chain employs TRBV27 and TRBJ2-7; 8 nucleotides line up with TRBD1. The germline V gene encodes CDR1 MNHEY and CDR2 SMNVEV (reference sequence). This CDR3 is built from 14 residues. The V and J ends lost 5 bases and 3 bases, in that order; junction bases with no gene match: 6. CDR3 coding DNA: TGTGCCAGCAGTCTGACAGGGGAGAGCTACGAGCAGTACTTC. This gives the protein CASSLTGESYEQYF.

Points on this clone: Other DNA sequences in this specimen translate into the identical CDR3. The chain uses TRBV27 and TRBJ2-1; 12 bases map to TRBD2. The CDR3 loop spans 15 amino acids. Trimming took 6 bases from V and 2 from J; bases not matched to a gene: 2. Germline V lookup: CDR1 MNHEY, CDR2 SMNVEV (reference sequence). CDR3 residues: CASSLAGGPYNEQFF. As DNA, the CDR3 is TGTGCCAGCAGCCTAGCGGGAGGGCCCTACAATGAGCAGTTCTTC.

The V call is TRBV2, the J call TRBJ2-3; 11 nucleotides agree with TRBD2. V shed 1 base and J 3 bases; nucleotides not matched to a gene: 0. The germline CDR1 and CDR2 sequences are SNHLY and FYNNEI. The length of the CDR3 is 15 residues. This CDR3 is CASSEGTSGTDTQYF. Here the CDR3 DNA reads TGTGCCAGCAGTGAAGGGACTAGCGGGACAGATACGCAGTATTTT.

The chain employs TRBV28 and TRBJ2-7; no reliable D call. The V end lost 5 bases, the J end lost 3 bases, and 5 bases lay between the germline ends. CDR3 length: 11 amino acids. Per germline, CDR1 MDHEN and CDR2 SYDVKM. The CDR3 here is CASSQLYEQYF. As DNA, the CDR3 is TGTGCCAGCAGTCAACTCTACGAGCAGTACTTC.

On this clone: This sample also contains other DNA sequences that code for the same CDR3. The V call is TRBV7-8, the J call TRBJ2-7, with D tentatively TRBD1 (6 bases). Germline V gives CDR1 SGHVS, CDR2 FQNEAQ. This CDR3 is built from 15 residues. The V end lost 1 base, the J end lost 0 bases, and 10 bases lay between the germline ends. Written as DNA, the CDR3 is TGTGCCAGCAGCTTAGGGCAGGGGAGCTCCTACGAGCAGTACTTC. It is translated as CASSLGQGSSYEQYF. Full variable domain (remainder filled in from reference TRBV7-8 and TRBJ2-7): GAGVSQSPRYKVAKRGQDVALRCDPISGHVSLFWYQQALGQGPEFLTYFQNEAQLDKSGLPSDRFFAERPEGSVSTLKIQRTQQEDSAVYLCASSLGQGSSYEQYFGPGTRLTVT.

The chain carries TRBV5-4 and TRBJ1-1; D is perhaps TRBD1 (6 bases). CDR3 length equals 17 residues. The V end lost 2 bases, the J end lost 5 bases, and 22 bases lay between the germline ends. Germline values: CDR1 SGHNT, CDR2 YYREEE (reference sequence). CDR3 sequence reads: CASSFRGNRLGATEAFF. The DNA of the CDR3 is TGTGCCAGCAGCTTCAGGGGAAATCGCTTAGGGGCGACTGAAGCTTTCTTT.

The J gene is TRBJ2-5, the V gene TRBV9; 9 nucleotides agree with TRBD1. With V trimmed by 4 bases and J by 5 bases, 9 bases remained unmatched. This CDR3 is 15 amino acids long. In germline, CDR1 is SGDLS, CDR2 YYNGEE. The CDR3 DNA reads as TGTGCCAGCAGCTCCGCCGGGACAGGGAGCGAGACCCAGTACTTC. Protein sequence: CASSSAGTGSETQYF.

The chain joins TRBV7-6 to TRBJ1-5; TRBD1 aligns across 7 bases. The CDR3 is 14 residues long. The germline gives CDR1 SGHVS, CDR2 FNYEAQ. J gave up 3 bases and V 5 bases, and 4 bases lay outside the gene matches. The CDR3: CASSPGGYNQPQHF. The CDR3 nucleotides read TGTGCCAGCAGCCCAGGGGGGTACAATCAGCCCCAGCATTTT.

Regarding this clone: The sample holds other DNA sequences that translate to the same CDR3. The V and J genes are TRBV5-1 and TRBJ1-1, with unresolved D. The V gene's germline CDR1 is SGHRS and CDR2 YFSETQ. The CDR3 is 14 amino acids. The V and J ends lost 0 bases and 1 base respectively, with 7 bases between them. CDR3 sequence: CASSLETGNTEAFF. The CDR3 DNA sequence: TGCGCCAGCAGCTTGGAGACGGGGAACACTGAAGCTTTCTTT.

The rearrangement uses TRBV29-1 and TRBJ2-7; 9 bases are shared with TRBD1. From germline, CDR1 is SQVTM and CDR2 ANQGSEA. The CDR3 is made up of 13 amino acids. V dropped 6 bases and J dropped 6; count of bases not matched to a gene: 9. This CDR3 reads CSVETGGLSEQYF. The CDR3, as DNA: TGCAGCGTGGAGACAGGGGGTTTATCCGAGCAGTACTTC.